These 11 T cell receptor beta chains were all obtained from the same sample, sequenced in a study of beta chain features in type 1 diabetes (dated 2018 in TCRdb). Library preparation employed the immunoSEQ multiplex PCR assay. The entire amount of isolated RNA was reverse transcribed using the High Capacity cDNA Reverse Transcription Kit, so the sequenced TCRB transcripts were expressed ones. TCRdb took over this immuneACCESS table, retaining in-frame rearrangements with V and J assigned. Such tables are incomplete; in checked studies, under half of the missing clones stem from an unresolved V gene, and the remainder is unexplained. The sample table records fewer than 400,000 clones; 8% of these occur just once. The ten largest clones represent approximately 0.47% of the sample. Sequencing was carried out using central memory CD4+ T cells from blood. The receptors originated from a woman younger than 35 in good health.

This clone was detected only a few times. The CDR3 nucleotides are TGTGCCAGCAGCCAGGGGAGACAGGGCTCTGGAAACACCATATATTTT. It translates to CASSQGRQGSGNTIYF. The chain links TRBV4-2 to TRBJ1-3; 7 positions match TRBD1. The CDR3 extends over 16 amino acids. Trimming at V came to 3 bases and at J to 0 bases, leaving 5 bases not matched to a gene. Looked up from germline, CDR1 is LGHNA and CDR2 is YNFKEQ.

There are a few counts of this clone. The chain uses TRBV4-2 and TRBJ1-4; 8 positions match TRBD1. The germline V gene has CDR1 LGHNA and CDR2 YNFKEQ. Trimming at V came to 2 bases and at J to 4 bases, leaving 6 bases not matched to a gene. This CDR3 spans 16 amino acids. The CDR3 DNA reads TGTGCCAGCAGCCAACTGACAGGGGCGGGTAATGAAAAACTGTTTTTT. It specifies CASSQLTGAGNEKLFF.

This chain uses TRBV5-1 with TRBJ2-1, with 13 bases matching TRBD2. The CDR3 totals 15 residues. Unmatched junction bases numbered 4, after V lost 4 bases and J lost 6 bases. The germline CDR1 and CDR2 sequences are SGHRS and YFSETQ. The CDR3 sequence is CASSAGTSGVNEQFF. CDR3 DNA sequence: TGCGCCAGCAGCGCCGGGACTAGCGGGGTCAATGAGCAGTTCTTC.

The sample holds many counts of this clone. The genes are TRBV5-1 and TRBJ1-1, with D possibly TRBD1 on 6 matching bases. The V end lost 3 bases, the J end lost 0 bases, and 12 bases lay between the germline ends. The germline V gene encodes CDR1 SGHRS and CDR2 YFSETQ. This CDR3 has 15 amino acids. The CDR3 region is CASSSDGGLNTEAFF. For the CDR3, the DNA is TGCGCCAGCAGCTCTGATGGGGGGCTGAACACTGAAGCTTTCTTT.

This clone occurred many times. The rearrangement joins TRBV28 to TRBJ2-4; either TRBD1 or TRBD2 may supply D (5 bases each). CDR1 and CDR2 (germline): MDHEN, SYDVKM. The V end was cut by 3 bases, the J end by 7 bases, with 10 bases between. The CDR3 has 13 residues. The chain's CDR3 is CASSFQGGNIQYF. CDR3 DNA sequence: TGTGCCAGCAGTTTCCAGGGCGGGAACATTCAGTACTTC.

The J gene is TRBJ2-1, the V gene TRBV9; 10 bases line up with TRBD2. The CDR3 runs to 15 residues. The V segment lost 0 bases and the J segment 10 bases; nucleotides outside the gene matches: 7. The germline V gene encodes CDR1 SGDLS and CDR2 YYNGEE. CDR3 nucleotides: TGTGCCAGCAGCGTAGAATCTAGCGGGAGCAGGGAGCAGTTCTTC. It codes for CASSVESSGSREQFF.

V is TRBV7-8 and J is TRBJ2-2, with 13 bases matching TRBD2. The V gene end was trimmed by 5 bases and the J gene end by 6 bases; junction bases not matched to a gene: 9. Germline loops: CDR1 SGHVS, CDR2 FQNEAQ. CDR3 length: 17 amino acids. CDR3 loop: CASSLPGLAGVPGELFF. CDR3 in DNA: TGTGCCAGCAGCCTCCCAGGACTAGCGGGAGTGCCCGGGGAGCTGTTTTTT.

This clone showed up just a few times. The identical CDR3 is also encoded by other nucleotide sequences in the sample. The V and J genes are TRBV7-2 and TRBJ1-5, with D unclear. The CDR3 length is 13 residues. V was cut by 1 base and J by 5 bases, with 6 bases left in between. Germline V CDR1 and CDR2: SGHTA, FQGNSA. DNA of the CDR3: TGTGCCAGCAGCTTAGGGAGGGATCAGCCCCAGCATTTT. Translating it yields CASSLGRDQPQHF.

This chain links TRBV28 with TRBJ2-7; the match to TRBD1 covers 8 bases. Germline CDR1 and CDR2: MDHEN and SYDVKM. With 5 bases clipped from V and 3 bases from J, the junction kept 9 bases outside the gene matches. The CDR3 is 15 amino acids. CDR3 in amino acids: CASSVPTGVLYEQYF. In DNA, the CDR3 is TGTGCCAGCAGTGTACCGACAGGGGTCCTCTACGAGCAGTACTTC. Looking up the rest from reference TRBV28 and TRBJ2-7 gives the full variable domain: DVKVTQSSRYLVKRTGEKVFLECVQDMDHENMFWYRQDPGLGLRLIYFSYDVKMKEKGDIPEGYSVSREKKERFSLILESASTNQTSMYLCASSVPTGVLYEQYFGPGTRLTVT.

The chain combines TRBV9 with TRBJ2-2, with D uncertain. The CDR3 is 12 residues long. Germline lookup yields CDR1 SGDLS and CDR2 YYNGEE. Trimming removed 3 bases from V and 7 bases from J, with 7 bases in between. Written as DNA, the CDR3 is TGTGCCAGCAGCGACCGTAGCGGGGAGCTGTTTTTT. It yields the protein CASSDRSGELFF. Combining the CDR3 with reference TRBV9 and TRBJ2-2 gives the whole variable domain DSGVTQTPKHLITATGQRVTLRCSPRSGDLSVYWYQQSLDQGLQFLIQYYNGEERAKGNILERFSAQQFPDLHSELNLSSLELGDSALYFCASSDRSGELFFGEGSRLTVL.

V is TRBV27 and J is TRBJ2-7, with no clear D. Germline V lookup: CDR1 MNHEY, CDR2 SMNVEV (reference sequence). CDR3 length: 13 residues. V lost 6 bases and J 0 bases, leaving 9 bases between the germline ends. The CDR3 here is CASSPRNSYEQYF. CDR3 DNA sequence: TGTGCCAGCAGCCCGAGGAACTCCTACGAGCAGTACTTC.